The source of this T cell receptor beta chain is a study of T cells in localized non-small cell lung cancer. Produced via immunoSEQ multiplex PCR; TCRdb's table is partial and in-frame only. In the table there are some 30,000 clones, about nine tenths of which are singletons. Of note for this clone: Its cognate antigen is unknown.

V lost 3 bases to trimming and J lost 0 bases, with 15 bases between them. The V gene's germline CDR1 is GTSNPN and CDR2 SVGIG (reference sequence). The CDR3 runs 15 residues. Findings of the study overall: Adjacent lung exhibited a median of 57 among the 100 most abundant tumor clones. In the blood, greater T cell density corresponded to longer overall survival. Analysis by sequencing included only one tumor region, so heterogeneity remains possible. Uninvolved neighboring lung showed the greatest T cell clonality, exceeding tumor.

The origin of this receptor is a man between 40 and 75 years old with stage III lung adenocarcinoma. The sample was peripheral blood mononuclear cells, taken before any cancer treatment. This chain links TRBV30 with TRBJ2-7, with D perhaps matching TRBD2 (7 bases). The CDR3 region has the DNA TGTGCCTGGAGCACCTCGGGGGGCCTCTCCTACGAGCAGTACTTC. As protein: CAWSTSGGLSYEQYF.